One sample yielded the 27 T cell receptor beta chains listed below, sequenced in a study of cytomegalovirus exposure and HLA in healthy donors. Primers included in the PCR were 60 Vbeta and 13 Jbeta primers. Clones were sequenced by immunoSEQ multiplex PCR, and TCRdb holds only the in-frame ones, with some missing. The table shows 170,000 or so clones, with about four fifths occurring only once. Sequencing was carried out using PBMCs. All receptors come from a woman between 45 and 60 years old in good health and CMV-seropositive.

This clone showed up just once. One end of the junction varies from germline; a read error may be responsible. The rearrangement links TRBV19 to TRBJ1-2; D not certain. CDR1 is LNHDA and CDR2 is SQIVND in the germline V gene (reference sequence). The CDR3 length is 12 residues. The CDR3 loop reads CASTIRGDGYTF. CDR3 DNA: TGTGCCAGTACTATACGGGGAGATGGCTACACCTTC. Using reference TRBV19 and TRBJ1-2 for the parts outside the CDR3, the full variable domain is DGGITQSPKYLFRKEGQNVTLSCEQNLNHDAMYWYRQDPGQGLRLIYYSQIVNDFQKGDIAEGYSVSREKKESFPLTVTSAQKNPTAFYLCASTIRGDGYTFGSGTRLTVV.

The genes are TRBV6-5 and TRBJ2-7; unclear D gene. Between the trimmed V and J ends, which lost 5 bases and 0 bases, there was a span of 5 bases. The CDR3 loop spans 12 amino acids. Germline V gene data show CDR1 as MNHEY and CDR2 as SVGAGI. CDR3 in amino acids: CASSTSSYEQYF. The CDR3 region has the DNA TGTGCCAGCAGTACGAGCTCCTACGAGCAGTACTTC.

J is TRBJ2-5 and V is TRBV4-2, with 8 nucleotides matching TRBD1. The junction had 3 bases not matched to a gene; V was cut back by 1 base and J by 5 bases. The germline V gene encodes CDR1 LGHNA and CDR2 YNFKEQ. CDR3 size: 14 residues. In DNA form, the CDR3 reads TGTGCCAGCAGCCAAGGACAGGGGACGGAGACCCAGTACTTC. This translates into CASSQGQGTETQYF.

DNA of the CDR3: TGCGCCAGCAGCTTGGCCCCTAGGAGGGGCTCGTACAATGAGCAGTTCTTC. This codes for CASSLAPRRGSYNEQFF. The chain carries TRBV5-1 and TRBJ2-1; perhaps TRBD2 as D (6 bases). The CDR3 sequence is 17 residues long. The ends were cut back, 0 bases at V and 4 bases at J, with 17 bases in the middle. Germline CDR1 is SGHRS and CDR2 is YFSETQ.

The rearrangement uses TRBV7-3 and TRBJ1-1; D call uncertain. Trimming took 5 bases from V and 3 from J, leaving 13 bases between them. The germline V gene has CDR1 SGHTA and CDR2 FQGTGA. There are 14 residues in the CDR3. DNA of the CDR3: TGTGCCAGCAGCCCAGACGGGAAGGACACTGAAGCTTTCTTT. It specifies CASSPDGKDTEAFF.

V usage is TRBV7-6 and J usage is TRBJ1-1; D is unresolved. V lost 1 base to trimming and J lost 1 base, with 10 bases between them. Germline values: CDR1 SGHVS, CDR2 FNYEAQ. The CDR3 contains 15 residues. The CDR3 here is CASSLVPDKNTEAFF. CDR3 DNA: TGTGCCAGCAGCTTAGTCCCAGACAAGAACACTGAAGCTTTCTTT. Based on the CDR3 plus reference TRBV7-6 and TRBJ1-1, the full variable domain is GAGVSQSPRYKVTKRGQDVALRCDPISGHVSLYWYRQALGQGPEFLTYFNYEAQQDKSGLPNDRFSAERPEGSISTLTIQRTEQRDSAMYRCASSLVPDKNTEAFFGQGTRLTVV.

This clone was found a few times. This chain connects TRBV2 to TRBJ2-7; 11 nucleotides match TRBD1. The length of the CDR3 is 18 residues. V lost 4 bases to trimming and J lost 2 bases; unmatched junction nucleotides: 13. Germline CDR1 and CDR2: SNHLY and FYNNEI. CDR3 in amino acids: CASSGPKEPGQGAYEQYF. CDR3 nucleotides: TGTGCCAGCAGTGGGCCCAAGGAGCCGGGACAGGGGGCCTACGAGCAGTACTTC.

The chain has TRBV7-5 and TRBJ1-2; TRBD1, as called in the table, went unchecked against the DNA. TRBV7-5 is deemed a pseudogene. This CDR3 comprises 13 residues. Here the CDR3 reads CARSLAGLRGYTF. CDR3 nucleotide sequence: TGTGCCAGAAGCTTGGCAGGGCTTAGGGGCTACACCTTC.

V gene TRBV6-6 combines with J gene TRBJ1-3, with D unresolved. Germline-derived CDR1 and CDR2 are MNHNY and SVGAGI (reference sequence). V gave up 7 bases and J gave up 6 bases, with 10 bases separating them. The CDR3 covers 12 residues. The CDR3 is CASISPLNTIYF. In nucleotides, the CDR3 is TGTGCCAGCATTTCCCCCTTAAACACCATATATTTT.

V and J are TRBV11-3 and TRBJ2-1; TRBD2 agrees at 14 bases. Per germline, CDR1 SGHNT and CDR2 YENEEA. CDR3 length equals 15 residues. The ends lost 5 bases at V and 9 bases at J; junction bases unmatched: 6. CDR3 sequence reads: CASSIVTSGRGEQFF. CDR3 DNA: TGTGCCAGCAGCATCGTGACTAGCGGGAGGGGTGAGCAGTTCTTC.

The rearrangement links TRBV6-5 to TRBJ1-1; D not certain. Germline CDR1 MNHEY, CDR2 SVGAGI. The germline V and J ends were trimmed by 2 bases and 5 bases, with 9 bases remaining between them. The CDR3 covers 13 residues. This chain's CDR3 is CASSYQRATEAFF. CDR3 sequence (DNA): TGTGCCAGCAGTTACCAGAGGGCGACTGAAGCTTTCTTT.

This chain links TRBV21-1 with TRBJ2-2; the table's D call, TRBD2, has no DNA check behind it. TRBV21-1 is described as a pseudogene. This CDR3 has 15 amino acids. DNA of the CDR3: TGTGCCAGCAGCCCCGTGGCGGGGGGGCCCGGGGAGCTGTTTTTT. It encodes CASSPVAGGPGELFF.

The V call is TRBV25-1, the J call TRBJ1-1; D is possibly TRBD1 (6 bases). CDR1 MGHDK and CDR2 SYGVNS come from the germline V gene. This CDR3 contains 16 residues. The V end lost 5 bases, the J end lost 0 bases, and 16 bases lay between the germline ends. The DNA of the CDR3 is TGTGCCAGCAGTAGGGGGACGGGAGGGTTGAACACTGAAGCTTTCTTT. The encoded protein is CASSRGTGGLNTEAFF.

The J gene is TRBJ2-5, the V gene TRBV12-5, with 7 positions matching TRBD2. V dropped 7 bases and J dropped 3; count of bases not matched to a gene: 8. In germline, CDR1 is LGHNT, CDR2 FRNRAP. CDR3 size: 14 residues. The CDR3 loop is CASARGRGEETQYF. CDR3 DNA: TGTGCTAGTGCCCGAGGCCGGGGGGAAGAGACCCAGTACTTC.

The V call is TRBV5-1, the J call TRBJ2-3, with D uncertain. This CDR3 is built from 15 residues. The germline V and J ends were trimmed by 4 bases and 0 bases, with 12 bases remaining between them. Germline values: CDR1 SGHRS, CDR2 YFSETQ. The DNA for the CDR3 is TGCGCCAGCAGCGTAGATGGAGTTAGCACAGATACGCAGTATTTT. As protein: CASSVDGVSTDTQYF.

The chain carries TRBV4-2 and TRBJ2-5; unclear D gene. The J call may be faulty, since TRBJ2-7 better matches the DNA end. CDR3 length equals 13 residues. Germline V gives CDR1 LGHNA, CDR2 YNFKEQ. The CDR3 bases are TGTGCCAGCAGCCAAGAACTTCTGAACGAGCAGTACTTC. Translating it yields CASSQELLNEQYF.

This chain connects TRBV29-1 to TRBJ2-7; TRBD1 matches 12 bases. Germline V lookup: CDR1 SQVTM, CDR2 ANQGSEA. The CDR3 consists of 13 residues. The junction had 9 bases not matched to a gene; V was cut back by 6 bases and J by 9 bases. In nucleotides, the CDR3 is TGCAGCGTAACCGGGACAGGGGGCAGGGTGCAGTACTTC. Translation gives CSVTGTGGRVQYF.

The rearrangement uses TRBV7-2 and TRBJ2-7; 10 bases match TRBD2. Losses at the gene ends were 3 bases for V and 3 bases for J; bases not matched to a gene: 14. This CDR3 spans 18 amino acids. Germline values: CDR1 SGHTA, CDR2 FQGNSA. The CDR3 nucleotides read TGTGCCAGCAGCTTCGGGTCGGTAGCGGGGGGCTTGGGCTACGAGCAGTACTTC. It is translated as CASSFGSVAGGLGYEQYF.

The rearrangement uses TRBV5-5 and TRBJ1-2, with a possible D match to TRBD1 (5 bases). The CDR3 spans 14 residues. The germline V and J ends were trimmed by 4 bases and 3 bases, with 13 bases remaining between them. Germline loops: CDR1 SGHKS, CDR2 YYEKEE (reference sequence). The CDR3 sequence is CASSRAGLDYGYTF. CDR3 DNA sequence: TGTGCCAGCAGCCGGGCAGGGCTCGACTATGGCTACACCTTC.

The chain employs TRBV20-1 and TRBJ2-3; D is uncertain. V was pared by 3 bases and J by 9 bases, with 10 bases between. The CDR3 extends over 11 amino acids. Germline CDR1 reads DFQATT; CDR2 reads SNEGSKA (reference sequence). The CDR3, as DNA: TGCAGTGCTAGCCCCCTAGAAACGCAGTATTTT. Protein: CSASPLETQYF.

A single count supports this clone. The J gene is TRBJ2-1, the V gene TRBV2; D ambiguous. The CDR3 loop spans 12 amino acids. The germline gives CDR1 SNHLY, CDR2 FYNNEI. V was clipped by 6 bases and J by 7 bases, with 10 bases between them. As DNA, the CDR3 is TGTGCCAGCAGCTACGACACGAATGAGCAGTTCTTC. Protein sequence: CASSYDTNEQFF.

The rearrangement joins TRBV18 to TRBJ2-1; perhaps TRBD1 as D (5 bases). Between the trimmed V and J ends, which lost 4 bases and 9 bases, there was a span of 16 bases. The CDR3 spans 14 residues. Germline CDR1 is KGHSH and CDR2 is LQKENI. CDR3 in amino acids: CASSQTEQVTEQFF. CDR3 sequence (DNA): TGTGCCAGCTCACAAACAGAACAGGTAACTGAGCAGTTCTTC.

The chain couples TRBV29-1 to TRBJ2-7; no clear D gene. The CDR3 loop spans 13 amino acids. V lost 0 bases and J 1 base, leaving 7 bases between the germline ends. The germline CDR1 and CDR2 sequences are SQVTM and ANQGSEA. CDR3 sequence (DNA): TGCAGCGTTGAAGATGAGGTATCCTACGAGCAGTACTTC. It specifies CSVEDEVSYEQYF.

J is TRBJ1-3 and V is TRBV10-3; TRBD1 might be the D (6 bases). Germline loops: CDR1 ENHRY, CDR2 SYGVKD. V lost 9 bases and J 4 bases, leaving 16 bases between the germline ends. The CDR3 extends over 14 amino acids. This chain's CDR3 is CAIWQGNSGNTIYF. The CDR3 nucleotides read TGTGCCATTTGGCAGGGGAACTCCGGAAACACCATATATTTT.

The CDR3 protein is CASSPSPVGTAEAFF. The CDR3 DNA follows: TGTGCCAGCTCACCGTCCCCGGTCGGTACGGCTGAAGCTTTCTTT. This chain uses TRBV18 with TRBJ1-1; the D is unclear. Germline CDR1 and CDR2: KGHSH and LQKENI. The V gene lost 3 bases and the J gene lost 6 bases, with 17 bases spanning the gap. The CDR3 contains 15 residues.

The rearrangement joins TRBV18 to TRBJ2-6; 7 bases align to TRBD1. Trimming cost V 1 base and J 2 bases; bases outside gene matches: 11. The CDR3 sequence is 19 residues long. CDR1 is KGHSH, CDR2 LQKENI, per germline. The CDR3 region has the DNA TGTGCCAGCTCACCACTTGTCTACAGGGGCGGCACTGGGGCCAACGTCCTGACTTTC. This codes for CASSPLVYRGGTGANVLTF.

This clone turned up a few times. V gene TRBV18 combines with J gene TRBJ1-6; D unresolved. V lost 3 bases, J lost 8 bases, and 14 bases lay in between. This CDR3 comprises 15 residues. The germline V gene encodes CDR1 KGHSH and CDR2 LQKENI. The CDR3 is CASSPRATPDSPLHF. CDR3 DNA: TGTGCCAGCTCACCGAGGGCAACCCCGGATTCACCCCTCCACTTT.